Reported below is one TCR beta chain. Its antigen is not known. This record comes from a study of T cells after posttransplantation cyclophosphamide. Study-level points and caveats: TRB overlap between skin or GI tissue T cells and blood was limited. TRB clonality was highly associated with recipient CMV seropositivity and reactivation. Later blood repertoires were often dominated by clones from the donor CD8+ memory compartment.

The CDR3 length is 19 residues. CDR1 is GTSNPN, CDR2 SVGIG, per germline (reference sequence). Trimming at V came to 5 bases and at J to 4 bases, leaving 23 bases not matched to a gene. Cyclophosphamide on days +3 and +4 followed busulfan-fludarabine conditioning and a marrow graft. The table came from immunoSEQ multiplex PCR; TCRdb's copy has only in-frame clones and leaves some out. Singletons are absent from the sample, which has 5,500 to 7,500 clones. This receptor was identified in a male patient between 45 and 59 years old who received an allogeneic stem cell transplant from an unrelated donor, was CMV-positive, and had acute GVHD only. Among the T cells, some may be from the graft donor. The J gene is TRBJ1-2, the V gene TRBV30, with 9 bases fitting TRBD1. The sample consisted of PBMCs, taken after allogeneic stem cell transplant with posttransplant cyclophosphamide. The CDR3 DNA reads as TGTGCCTGGGAACCCTTTTGGGACAGGGATCAAGCGGCCCTCTATGGCTACACCTTC. Encoded protein: CAWEPFWDRDQAALYGYTF. Drawing the rest from reference TRBV30 and TRBJ1-2, the complete variable domain is SQTIHQWPATLVQPVGSPLSLECTVEGTSNPNLYWYRQAAGRGLQLLFYSVGIGQISSEVPQNLSASRPQDRQFILSSKKLLLSDSGFYLCAWEPFWDRDQAALYGYTFGSGTRLTVV.